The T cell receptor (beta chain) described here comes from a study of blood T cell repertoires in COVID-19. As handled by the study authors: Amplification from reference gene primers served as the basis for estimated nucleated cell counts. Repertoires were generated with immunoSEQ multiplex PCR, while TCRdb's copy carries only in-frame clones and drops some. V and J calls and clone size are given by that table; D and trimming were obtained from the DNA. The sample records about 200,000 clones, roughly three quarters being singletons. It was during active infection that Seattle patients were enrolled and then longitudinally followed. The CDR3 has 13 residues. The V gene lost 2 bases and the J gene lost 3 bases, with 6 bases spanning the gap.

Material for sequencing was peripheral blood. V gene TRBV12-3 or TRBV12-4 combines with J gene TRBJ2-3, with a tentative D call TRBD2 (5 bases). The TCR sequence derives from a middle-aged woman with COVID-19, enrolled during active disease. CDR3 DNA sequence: TGTGCCAGCAGTTTAAGAGGGACAGATACGCAGTATTTT. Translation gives CASSLRGTDTQYF.